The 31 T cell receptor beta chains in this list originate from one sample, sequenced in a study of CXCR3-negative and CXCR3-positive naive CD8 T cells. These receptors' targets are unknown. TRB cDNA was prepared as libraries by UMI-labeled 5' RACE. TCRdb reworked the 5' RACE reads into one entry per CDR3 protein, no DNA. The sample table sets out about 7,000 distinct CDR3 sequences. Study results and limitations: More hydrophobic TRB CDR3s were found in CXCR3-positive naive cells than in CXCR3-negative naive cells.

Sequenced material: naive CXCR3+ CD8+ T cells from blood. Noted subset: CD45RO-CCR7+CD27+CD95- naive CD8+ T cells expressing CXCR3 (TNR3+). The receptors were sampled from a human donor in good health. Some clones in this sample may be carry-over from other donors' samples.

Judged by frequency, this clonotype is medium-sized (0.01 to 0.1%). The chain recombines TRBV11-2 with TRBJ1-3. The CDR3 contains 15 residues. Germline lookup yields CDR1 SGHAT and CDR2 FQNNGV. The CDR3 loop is CASSYGRNSGNTIYF.

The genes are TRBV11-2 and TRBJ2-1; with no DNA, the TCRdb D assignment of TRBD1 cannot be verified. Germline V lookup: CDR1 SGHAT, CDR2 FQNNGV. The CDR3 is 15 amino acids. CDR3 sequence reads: CASSFPGHELLEQFF.

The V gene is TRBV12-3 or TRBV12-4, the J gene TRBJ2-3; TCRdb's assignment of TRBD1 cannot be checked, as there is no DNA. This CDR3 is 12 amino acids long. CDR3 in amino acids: CASSFGGDTQYF.

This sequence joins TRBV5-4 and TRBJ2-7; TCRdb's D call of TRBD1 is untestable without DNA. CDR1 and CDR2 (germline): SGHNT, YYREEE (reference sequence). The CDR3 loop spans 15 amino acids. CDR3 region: CASSPSDSATYEQYF.

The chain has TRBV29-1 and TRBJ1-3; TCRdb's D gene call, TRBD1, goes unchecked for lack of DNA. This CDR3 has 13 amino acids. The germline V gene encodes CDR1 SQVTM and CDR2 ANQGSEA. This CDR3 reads CSVAGTEGNTIYF. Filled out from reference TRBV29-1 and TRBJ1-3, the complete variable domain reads SAVISQKPSRDICQRGTSLTIQCQVDSQVTMMFWYRQQPGQSLTLIATANQGSEATYESGFVIDKFPISRPNLTFSTLTVSNMSPEDSSIYLCSVAGTEGNTIYFGEGSWLTVV.

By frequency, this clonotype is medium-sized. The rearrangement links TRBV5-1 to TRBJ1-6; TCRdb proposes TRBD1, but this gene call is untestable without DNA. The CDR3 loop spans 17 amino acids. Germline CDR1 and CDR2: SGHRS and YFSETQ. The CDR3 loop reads CASSLVFGQGVDSPLHF.

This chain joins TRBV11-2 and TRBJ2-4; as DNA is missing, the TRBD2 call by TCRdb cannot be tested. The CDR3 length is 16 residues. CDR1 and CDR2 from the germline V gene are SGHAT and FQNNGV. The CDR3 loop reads CASSRTSGGYKNIQYF.

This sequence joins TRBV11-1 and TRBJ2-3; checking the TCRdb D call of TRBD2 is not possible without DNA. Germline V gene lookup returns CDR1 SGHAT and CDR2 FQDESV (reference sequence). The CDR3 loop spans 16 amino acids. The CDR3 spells CASSLLAGVQTDTQYF.

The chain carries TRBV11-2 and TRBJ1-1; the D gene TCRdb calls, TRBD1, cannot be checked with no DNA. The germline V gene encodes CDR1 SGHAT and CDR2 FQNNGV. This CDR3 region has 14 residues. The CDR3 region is CASSLVGGGTEAFF.

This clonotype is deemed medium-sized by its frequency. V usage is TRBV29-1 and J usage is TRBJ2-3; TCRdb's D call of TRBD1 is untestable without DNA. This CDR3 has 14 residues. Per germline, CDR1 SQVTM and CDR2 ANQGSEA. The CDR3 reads CSVVGGVRTDTQYF.

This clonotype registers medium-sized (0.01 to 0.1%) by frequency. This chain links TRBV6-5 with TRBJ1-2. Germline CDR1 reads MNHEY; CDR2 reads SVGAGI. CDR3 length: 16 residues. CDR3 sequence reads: CASSYSPATFNYGYTF.

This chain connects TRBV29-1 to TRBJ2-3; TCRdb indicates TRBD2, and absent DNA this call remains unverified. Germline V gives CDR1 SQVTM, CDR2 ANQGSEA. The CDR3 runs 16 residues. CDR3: CSAQGSGGGAGDTQYF.

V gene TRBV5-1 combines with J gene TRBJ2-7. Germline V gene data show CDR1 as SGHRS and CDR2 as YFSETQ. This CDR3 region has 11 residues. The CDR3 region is CASILGDEQYF.

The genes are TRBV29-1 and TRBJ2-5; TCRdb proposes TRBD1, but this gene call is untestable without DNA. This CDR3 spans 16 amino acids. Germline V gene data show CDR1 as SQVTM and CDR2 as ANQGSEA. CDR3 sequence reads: CSVERILTGVWETQYF.

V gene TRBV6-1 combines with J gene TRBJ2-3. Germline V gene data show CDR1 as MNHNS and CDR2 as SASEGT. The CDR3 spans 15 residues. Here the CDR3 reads CASSEANGYTDTQYF.

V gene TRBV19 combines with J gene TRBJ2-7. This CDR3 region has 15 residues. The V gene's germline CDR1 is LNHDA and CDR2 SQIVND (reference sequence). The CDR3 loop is CASRRSSGSSYEQYF.

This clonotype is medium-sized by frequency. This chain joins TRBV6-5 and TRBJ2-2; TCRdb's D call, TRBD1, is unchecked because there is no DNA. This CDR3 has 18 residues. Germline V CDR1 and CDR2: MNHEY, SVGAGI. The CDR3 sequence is CASTTSLDRGKNTGELFF.

This chain's CDR3 is CASSLSGGAYEQYF. V is TRBV5-6 and J is TRBJ2-7; TCRdb's assignment of TRBD2 cannot be checked, as there is no DNA. The CDR3 has 14 amino acids. Germline V lookup: CDR1 SGHDT, CDR2 YYEEEE.

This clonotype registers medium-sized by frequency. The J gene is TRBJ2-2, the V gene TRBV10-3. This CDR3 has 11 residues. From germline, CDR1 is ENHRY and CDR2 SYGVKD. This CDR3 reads CAISSGGELFF.

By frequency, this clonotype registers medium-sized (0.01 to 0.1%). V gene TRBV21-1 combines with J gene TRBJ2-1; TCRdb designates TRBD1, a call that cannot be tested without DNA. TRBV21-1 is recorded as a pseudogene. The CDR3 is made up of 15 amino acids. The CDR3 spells CASRVACGADNEQFF.

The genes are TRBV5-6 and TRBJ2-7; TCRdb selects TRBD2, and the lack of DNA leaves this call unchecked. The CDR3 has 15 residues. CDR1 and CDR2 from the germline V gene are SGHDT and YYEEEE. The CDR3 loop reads CASSLGWGGGYEQYF.

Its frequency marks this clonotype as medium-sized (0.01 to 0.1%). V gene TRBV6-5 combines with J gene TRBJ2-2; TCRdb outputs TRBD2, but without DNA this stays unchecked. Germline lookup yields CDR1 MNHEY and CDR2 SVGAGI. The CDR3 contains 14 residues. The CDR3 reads CASGLAGGTGELFF.

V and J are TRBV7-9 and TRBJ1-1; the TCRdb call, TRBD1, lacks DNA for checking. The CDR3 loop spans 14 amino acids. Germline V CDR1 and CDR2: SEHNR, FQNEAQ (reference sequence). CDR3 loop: CASSPGFLNTEAFF.

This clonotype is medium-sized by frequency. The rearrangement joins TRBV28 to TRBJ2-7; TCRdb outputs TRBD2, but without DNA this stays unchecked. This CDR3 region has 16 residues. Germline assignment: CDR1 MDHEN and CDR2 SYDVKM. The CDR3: CASRTLAGGRVYEQYF.

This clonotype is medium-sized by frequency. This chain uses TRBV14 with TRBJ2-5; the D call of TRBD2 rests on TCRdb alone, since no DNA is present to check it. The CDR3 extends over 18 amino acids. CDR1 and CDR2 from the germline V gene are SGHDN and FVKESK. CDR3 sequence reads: CASSQFRGLAGYQETQYF.

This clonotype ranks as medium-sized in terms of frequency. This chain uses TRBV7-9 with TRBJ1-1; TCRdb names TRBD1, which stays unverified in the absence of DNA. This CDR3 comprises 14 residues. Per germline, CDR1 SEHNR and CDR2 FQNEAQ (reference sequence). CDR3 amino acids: CASSWDSLNTEAFF.

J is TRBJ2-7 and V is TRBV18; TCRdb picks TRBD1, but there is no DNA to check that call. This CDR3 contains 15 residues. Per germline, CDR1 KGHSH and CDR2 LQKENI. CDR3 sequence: CASSPSDSGGYEQYF.

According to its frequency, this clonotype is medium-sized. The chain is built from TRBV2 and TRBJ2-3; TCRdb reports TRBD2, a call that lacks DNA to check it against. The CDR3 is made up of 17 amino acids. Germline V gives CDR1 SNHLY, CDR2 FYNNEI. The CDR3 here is CASSEPSDQRWTDTQYF.

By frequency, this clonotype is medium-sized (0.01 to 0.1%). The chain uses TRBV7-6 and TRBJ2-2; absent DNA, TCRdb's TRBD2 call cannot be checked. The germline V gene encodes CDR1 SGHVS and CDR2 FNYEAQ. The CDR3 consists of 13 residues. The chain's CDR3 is CASRPSGTGELFF.

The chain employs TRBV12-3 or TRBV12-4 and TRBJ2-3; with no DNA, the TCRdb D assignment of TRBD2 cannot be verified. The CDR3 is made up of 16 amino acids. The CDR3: CASSPTGGSDTDTQYF.

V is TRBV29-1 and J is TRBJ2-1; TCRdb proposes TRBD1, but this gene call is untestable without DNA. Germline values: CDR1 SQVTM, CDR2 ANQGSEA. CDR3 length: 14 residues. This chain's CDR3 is CSVDGAARDNEQFF.